The 32 T cell receptor beta chains below come from one sample, sequenced in a study of blood T cell repertoires in COVID-19 (dated by TCRdb to the early 2020s). Library generation was performed with the immunoSEQ multiplex PCR assay. TCRdb re-hosts the immuneACCESS table, in-frame sequences only. Its copies lack some clones; in the studies checked, an unresolved V gene accounts for under half of them, and the cause for the rest is not known. Recorded for this sample are fewer than 250,000 clones; around 85% of them occurred a single time. Roughly an eighth of the sample rests with the top ten. Sequencing used peripheral blood. These receptors all come from a woman aged 50 to 60 with acute or convalescent COVID-19.

The chain uses TRBV27 and TRBJ2-7, with 11 nucleotides matching TRBD2. Germline trimming cut 2 bases from V and 3 bases from J; bases unmatched to any gene: 3. Germline loops: CDR1 MNHEY, CDR2 SMNVEV (reference sequence). The CDR3 covers 15 residues. This CDR3 is CASSLTGTSGYEQYF. In nucleotides, the CDR3 is TGTGCCAGCAGTTTAACCGGGACTAGCGGCTACGAGCAGTACTTC.

The V call is TRBV4-1, the J call TRBJ1-2; D might be TRBD1 (6 bases). V was pared by 0 bases and J by 3 bases, with 14 bases between. The CDR3 spans 16 residues. The germline gives CDR1 MGHRA, CDR2 YSYEKL. CDR3 in DNA: TGCGCCAGCAGCCAAGATCCCTGGGGGCAGGACTATGGCTACACCTTC. It specifies CASSQDPWGQDYGYTF.

This sequence joins TRBV6-6 and TRBJ1-5; weak D call: TRBD1 (5 bases). Trimming removed 3 bases at V and 2 bases at J, with 11 bases between. This CDR3 has 15 amino acids. Germline lookup yields CDR1 MNHNY and CDR2 SVGAGI (reference sequence). The CDR3, as DNA: TGTGCCAGCAGTTATCCCGGGACTCGCAATCAGCCCCAGCATTTT. It yields the protein CASSYPGTRNQPQHF.

This clone was seen more than once but under ten times. The chain couples TRBV30 to TRBJ1-5, with 10 bases identical to TRBD1. The CDR3 totals 15 residues. Per the germline V gene, CDR1 is GTSNPN and CDR2 is SVGIG (reference sequence). V lost 5 bases to trimming and J lost 11 bases; unmatched junction nucleotides: 15. The DNA for the CDR3 is TGTGCCTGGGCCTCGGGGACAGGGGTCCCTGGGGCCCAGCATTTT. Translated: CAWASGTGVPGAQHF.

This chain connects TRBV20-1 to TRBJ1-2, with D unclear. The germline gives CDR1 DFQATT, CDR2 SNEGSKA (reference sequence). Trimming took 3 bases from V and 2 from J, leaving 13 bases between them. The CDR3 is 14 amino acids. CDR3 nucleotide sequence: TGCAGTGCTAGTAGTTTTCAGATAAACTATGGCTACACCTTC. Translated: CSASSFQINYGYTF.

The chain employs TRBV27 and TRBJ2-3; D is undetermined. The CDR3 runs 13 residues. The V end was cut by 6 bases, the J end by 1 base, with 8 bases between. The germline V gene encodes CDR1 MNHEY and CDR2 SMNVEV (reference sequence). This chain's CDR3 is CASSSRGTDTQYF. As DNA, the CDR3 is TGTGCCAGCAGCTCCCGGGGCACAGATACGCAGTATTTT.

The table lists this clone with a count of one. V gene TRBV25-1 combines with J gene TRBJ2-2; TRBD1 matches at 8 bases. The CDR3 contains 16 residues. Unmatched junction bases numbered 12, after V lost 7 bases and J lost 5 bases. Germline CDR1 is MGHDK and CDR2 is SYGVNS. As DNA, the CDR3 is TGTGCCAGCACCTCAGGACAGGGACGGGAGACCGGGGAGCTGTTTTTT. Translated, it gives CASTSGQGRETGELFF.

The gene calls are TRBV19 and TRBJ1-2; D gene unclear. Trimming took 6 bases from V and 2 from J, leaving 13 bases between them. This CDR3 region has 14 residues. The V gene's germline CDR1 is LNHDA and CDR2 SQIVND (reference sequence). CDR3 DNA: TGTGCCAGTAGGGGTTGGGAGTCCAACTATGGCTACACCTTC. Translated, it gives CASRGWESNYGYTF.

This clone was counted once. The V and J genes are TRBV6-5 and TRBJ2-7; a weak D match, TRBD2 (6 bases). Per germline, CDR1 MNHEY and CDR2 SVGAGI. V was pared by 5 bases and J by 0 bases, with 14 bases between. CDR3 length: 15 residues. The CDR3 sequence is CASSRGTANSYEQYF. The CDR3 DNA is TGTGCCAGCAGTCGAGGGACTGCCAACTCCTACGAGCAGTACTTC.

The chain is built from TRBV5-4 and TRBJ1-5; D unresolved. Germline V lookup: CDR1 SGHNT, CDR2 YYREEE (reference sequence). There are 15 residues in the CDR3. Trimming pared 0 bases from V and 2 bases from J, leaving 9 bases between. CDR3 sequence (DNA): TGTGCCAGCAGCTTGGCACCGGGTGGCAATCAGCCCCAGCATTTT. Translating gives CASSLAPGGNQPQHF.

V usage is TRBV11-2 and J usage is TRBJ2-1; D is undetermined. This CDR3 has 11 amino acids. Trimming pared 3 bases from V and 7 bases from J, leaving 4 bases between. CDR1 SGHAT and CDR2 FQNNGV come from the germline V gene. The CDR3 protein is CASSFLNEQFF. The CDR3 nucleotides are TGTGCCAGCAGCTTTCTTAATGAGCAGTTCTTC.

The rearrangement uses TRBV27 and TRBJ2-2; the match to TRBD1 covers 7 bases. V shed 4 bases and J 7 bases; nucleotides not matched to a gene: 12. CDR3 length equals 16 residues. CDR1 and CDR2 from the germline V gene are MNHEY and SMNVEV (reference sequence). In DNA form, the CDR3 reads TGTGCCAGCAGTTCGTCCGGGACAGCTAGGAGCGGGGAGCTGTTTTTT. Translation: CASSSSGTARSGELFF.

This clone appeared a single time. V gene TRBV6-5 combines with J gene TRBJ2-7; 9 nucleotides line up with TRBD1. Losses at the gene ends were 2 bases for V and 5 bases for J; bases not matched to a gene: 7. Per the germline V gene, CDR1 is MNHEY and CDR2 is SVGAGI. This CDR3 has 15 amino acids. CDR3 sequence reads: CASSYQGQGRNEQYF. The DNA of the CDR3 is TGTGCCAGCAGTTACCAGGGACAGGGCAGGAACGAGCAGTACTTC.

The CDR3 loop is CASSYSSAGANVLTF. CDR3 coding DNA: TGTGCCAGCAGTTACTCCAGCGCTGGGGCCAACGTCCTGACTTTC. The rearrangement links TRBV6-5 to TRBJ2-6; D uncertain. The CDR3 has 15 residues. Trimming shortened V by 0 bases and J by 2 bases, and 5 bases separated the two germline ends. The germline gives CDR1 MNHEY, CDR2 SVGAGI.

The genes are TRBV4-1 and TRBJ2-7, with TRBD1 as a possible D gene (6 bases). CDR1 is MGHRA and CDR2 is YSYEKL in the germline V gene. This CDR3 spans 14 amino acids. Trimming took 3 bases from V and 12 from J, leaving 21 bases between them. In DNA, the CDR3 is TGCGCCAGCAGCCAGGCCGGGACACGAACCCCCTCGTACTTC. This encodes CASSQAGTRTPSYF.

V and J are TRBV5-5 and TRBJ2-7; 13 positions agree with TRBD2. J was trimmed by 5 bases and V by 5 bases; bases with no gene match: 7. This CDR3 contains 15 residues. Germline V CDR1 and CDR2: SGHKS, YYEKEE (reference sequence). The CDR3: CASSLTSGRAHEQYF. Here the CDR3 DNA reads TGTGCCAGCAGTCTAACTAGCGGGAGGGCCCACGAGCAGTACTTC.

This chain connects TRBV7-2 to TRBJ2-2; no clear D. V shed 3 bases and J shed 0 bases, with 5 bases lying between them. The germline gives CDR1 SGHTA, CDR2 FQGNSA. This CDR3 has 14 amino acids. The CDR3 protein is CASSLSTNTGELFF. CDR3 nucleotide sequence: TGTGCCAGCAGCTTGAGTACGAACACCGGGGAGCTGTTTTTT.

The chain joins TRBV6-5 to TRBJ2-5; weak D call: TRBD1 (6 bases). CDR3 size: 14 residues. Trimming left V 6 bases short and J 5 bases short, with 16 bases between. CDR1 is MNHEY and CDR2 is SVGAGI in the germline V gene. The CDR3 sequence: CASSFNRARETQYF. The CDR3 DNA reads TGTGCCAGCAGCTTTAACAGGGCGAGGGAGACCCAGTACTTC.

Note on this clone: Other DNA sequences in the same sample also yield this CDR3. The genes are TRBV7-2 and TRBJ1-2; 8 bases map to TRBD1. The CDR3 runs to 15 residues. V shed 7 bases, J shed 0 bases, and the junction held 7 bases outside the gene matches. Germline loops: CDR1 SGHTA, CDR2 FQGNSA. CDR3 sequence reads: CASTVGTGANYGYTF. CDR3 DNA sequence: TGTGCCAGCACCGTTGGGACAGGCGCTAACTATGGCTACACCTTC.

V and J are TRBV24-1 and TRBJ2-1; 8 positions agree with TRBD2. V shed 0 bases and J 5 bases; nucleotides not matched to a gene: 5. This CDR3 has 16 residues. Germline V CDR1 and CDR2: KGHDR, SFDVKD. CDR3 sequence (DNA): TGTGCCACCAGTGATTTGCCTAGCGGGCGTAACAATGAGCAGTTCTTC. Translating gives CATSDLPSGRNNEQFF.

The chain uses TRBV5-1 and TRBJ1-1; D gene uncertain. The germline V and J ends were trimmed by 1 base and 3 bases, with 10 bases remaining between them. In germline, CDR1 is SGHRS, CDR2 YFSETQ. CDR3 length: 14 amino acids. The CDR3: CASSLNRGDTEAFF. CDR3 coding DNA: TGCGCCAGCAGCTTGAATCGTGGAGACACTGAAGCTTTCTTT.

This clone turned up a few times. The chain couples TRBV5-1 to TRBJ2-1; TRBD2 aligns across 13 bases. This CDR3 contains 15 residues. V trimming: 4 bases; J trimming: 8 bases; junction bases outside the gene matches: 6. In germline, CDR1 is SGHRS, CDR2 YFSETQ. Here the CDR3 DNA reads TGCGCCAGCAGCCAGGGACTAGCGGGGCGAGATGAGCAGTTCTTC. This translates into CASSQGLAGRDEQFF.

The chain uses TRBV19 and TRBJ1-5, with 7 bases that match TRBD1. Trimming removed 7 bases from V and 6 bases from J; junction bases left unmatched: 9. Germline V lookup: CDR1 LNHDA, CDR2 SQIVND (reference sequence). This CDR3 region has 14 residues. The CDR3 loop reads CASTVDRVGQPQHF. The CDR3 DNA is TGTGCCAGTACCGTCGACAGGGTCGGTCAGCCCCAGCATTTT.

CDR3 loop: CASSPYGTGSEKLFF. The DNA of the CDR3 is TGTGCCAGCTCACCATACGGGACAGGGAGTGAAAAACTGTTTTTT. The chain has TRBV18 and TRBJ1-4, with TRBD1 matching over 9 bases. The CDR3 runs to 15 residues. V was pared by 2 bases and J by 7 bases, with 5 bases of the junction left unmatched. Germline V gene lookup returns CDR1 KGHSH and CDR2 LQKENI.

This clone was observed once. This rearrangement joins TRBV18 to TRBJ1-5, with TRBD1 identical over 7 bases. Germline V CDR1 and CDR2: KGHSH, LQKENI. V dropped 5 bases and J dropped 6; count of bases not matched to a gene: 4. The CDR3 has 13 residues. CDR3 sequence reads: CASSGTGVQPQHF. CDR3 sequence (DNA): TGTGCCAGCTCAGGCACAGGGGTTCAGCCCCAGCATTTT.

The CDR3 here is CASSQSLQRQREQGYGYTF. The CDR3, as DNA: TGCGCCAGCAGTCAATCGTTGCAGAGACAAAGGGAGCAAGGTTATGGCTACACCTTC. The chain uses TRBV23-1 and TRBJ1-2; D remains ambiguous. TRBV23-1 is an ORF, with its function uncertain. V lost 0 bases and J lost 5, with 25 bases in between. The CDR3 runs 19 residues.

V and J are TRBV24-1 and TRBJ2-3; D possibly corresponds to TRBD2 (5 bases). CDR1 KGHDR and CDR2 SFDVKD come from the germline V gene. Between the trimmed V and J ends, which lost 0 bases and 4 bases, there was a span of 16 bases. The CDR3 loop spans 17 amino acids. The CDR3 sequence: CATSDLRRGSGSDTQYF. As DNA, the CDR3 is TGTGCCACCAGTGATTTGCGGCGAGGGAGTGGCTCAGATACGCAGTATTTT.

This chain links TRBV6-6 with TRBJ2-7, with 9 bases matching TRBD1. Germline V gene lookup returns CDR1 MNHNY and CDR2 SVGAGI (reference sequence). V was pared by 5 bases and J by 2 bases, with 7 bases of the junction left unmatched. The CDR3 consists of 15 residues. CDR3 loop: CASSPRQGETYEQYF. CDR3 DNA sequence: TGTGCCAGCAGTCCCCGACAGGGGGAGACCTACGAGCAGTACTTC.

This CDR3 reads CASSRTNNEQFF. CDR3 sequence (DNA): TGTGCCAGCAGCCGGACTAACAATGAGCAGTTCTTC. This sequence joins TRBV7-2 and TRBJ2-1, with D possibly TRBD2 on 6 matching bases. The CDR3 loop spans 12 amino acids. The germline V and J ends were trimmed by 5 bases and 5 bases, with 7 bases remaining between them. In germline, CDR1 is SGHTA, CDR2 FQGNSA.

The rearrangement joins TRBV7-2 to TRBJ2-7, with D possibly matching TRBD2 (6 bases). Germline V gene lookup returns CDR1 SGHTA and CDR2 FQGNSA. V lost 6 bases, J lost 0 bases, and 18 bases lay in between. The CDR3 covers 16 residues. The DNA for the CDR3 is TGTGCCAGCAGTCACCAAGCGGGTCTGAGCTCCTACGAGCAGTACTTC. Translated, it gives CASSHQAGLSSYEQYF.

The chain uses TRBV7-2 and TRBJ2-4; 14 bases match TRBD2. There are 18 residues in the CDR3. In germline, CDR1 is SGHTA, CDR2 FQGNSA. V gave up 5 bases and J gave up 6 bases; unmatched junction bases: 12. CDR3 amino acids: CASSRTSGGSVLGNIQYF. CDR3 bases: TGTGCCAGCAGCCGGACTAGCGGGGGGTCGGTTCTAGGAAACATTCAGTACTTC.

This sequence joins TRBV18 and TRBJ1-3; D is unresolved. Germline assignment: CDR1 KGHSH and CDR2 LQKENI. Between the trimmed V and J ends, which lost 1 base and 0 bases, there was a span of 13 bases. This CDR3 has 17 residues. CDR3 nucleotide sequence: TGTGCCAGCTCACCACAAAAGGTCCCGGGCTCTGGAAACACCATATATTTT. Translated, it gives CASSPQKVPGSGNTIYF.